The rows below give T cell receptor beta chains drawn from one sample of a study of spatial heterogeneity in lung cancer. TCRdb independently ran MiXCR on the 5' RACE reads; one entry per CDR3 protein. Of around 40,000 distinct CDR3 sequences listed, about 6% were seen once; the top ten hold 11%. This sample comprised PBMCs, obtained at surgery. The receptors were sampled from a male donor with early-stage non-small cell lung cancer. Each CDR3 is given without its conserved first and last residue. Each record gives: clone size, J gene, V gene, CDR3 protein. Some rows mark clone size as missing; the rest say once, few, many or name a class of expanded clone.

clone size: few
J gene: TRBJ1-2
V gene: TRBV5-4
CDR3 protein: ASSIPGTAYGYT

clone size: many
J gene: TRBJ1-5
V gene: TRBV6-6
CDR3 protein: ASSNFGSSNQPQH

clone size: NA
J gene: TRBJ2-6
V gene: TRBV6-1
CDR3 protein: ASSRTSDSGANVLT

clone size: many
J gene: TRBJ1-1
V gene: TRBV5-6
CDR3 protein: ASSLIRLMNTEAF

clone size: many
J gene: TRBJ2-3
V gene: TRBV27
CDR3 protein: ASKISGGASAQY

clone size: NA
J gene: TRBJ2-2
V gene: TRBV20-1
CDR3 protein: SARDQPGGAGELF

clone size: many
J gene: TRBJ1-6
V gene: TRBV6-1
CDR3 protein: AITRRVGSYNSPLH

clone size: many
J gene: TRBJ2-5
V gene: TRBV29-1
CDR3 protein: SVEGQGETQY

clone size: many
J gene: TRBJ2-1
V gene: TRBV12-3/TRBV12-4
CDR3 protein: ASSLGLAIYNEQF

clone size: many
J gene: TRBJ2-1
V gene: TRBV6-5
CDR3 protein: ASSYSGREQF

clone size: many
J gene: TRBJ1-2
V gene: TRBV2
CDR3 protein: ASSEPGGYYGYT

clone size: NA
J gene: TRBJ2-5
V gene: TRBV2
CDR3 protein: ASSEGHVQETQY

clone size: many
J gene: TRBJ1-1
V gene: TRBV9
CDR3 protein: ASSPHGGDYEAF

clone size: many
J gene: TRBJ1-2
V gene: TRBV5-5
CDR3 protein: ASSLAGQSSYGYT

clone size: many
J gene: TRBJ1-5
V gene: TRBV5-4
CDR3 protein: ASSLGGGLGNQPQH

clone size: NA
J gene: TRBJ2-4
V gene: TRBV11-1
CDR3 protein: ASSFGKEGIQY

clone size: many
J gene: TRBJ2-3
V gene: TRBV5-1
CDR3 protein: ASSLSSPGVSQY

clone size: many
J gene: TRBJ1-1
V gene: TRBV6-1
CDR3 protein: ASSEMRNTEAF

clone size: NA
J gene: TRBJ2-5
V gene: TRBV18
CDR3 protein: ASSPPVGSAAGGPRKTQY

clone size: many
J gene: TRBJ2-7
V gene: TRBV6-2/TRBV6-3
CDR3 protein: ASSYGGVPYEQY

clone size: many
J gene: TRBJ2-7
V gene: TRBV7-9
CDR3 protein: ARRDRNTIHRY

clone size: few
J gene: TRBJ2-4
V gene: TRBV6-2/TRBV6-3
CDR3 protein: ASTPSSGGNIQY

clone size: many
J gene: TRBJ1-2
V gene: TRBV28
CDR3 protein: ASSLTAGYVYGYT

clone size: many
J gene: TRBJ2-7
V gene: TRBV6-5
CDR3 protein: ASSSNSQYEQY

clone size: many
J gene: TRBJ2-7
V gene: TRBV7-9
CDR3 protein: ASSSGTGTYEQY

clone size: many
J gene: TRBJ1-5
V gene: TRBV10-3
CDR3 protein: AISETFSGQGPSNQPQH

clone size: many
J gene: TRBJ2-5
V gene: TRBV20-1
CDR3 protein: SARDSLFGETQY

clone size: many
J gene: TRBJ2-7
V gene: TRBV5-1
CDR3 protein: ASSQDGSSYEQY

clone size: NA
J gene: TRBJ2-1
V gene: TRBV5-8
CDR3 protein: ASMPDYGGAREQF

clone size: many
J gene: TRBJ2-7
V gene: TRBV5-4
CDR3 protein: ASSLETGRYEQY

clone size: NA
J gene: TRBJ2-1
V gene: TRBV15
CDR3 protein: ATSLRQAGEQF

clone size: NA
J gene: TRBJ1-4
V gene: TRBV15
CDR3 protein: ATSREAQFNEKLF

clone size: many
J gene: TRBJ2-7
V gene: TRBV7-9
CDR3 protein: ASSSGRYYEQY

clone size: many
J gene: TRBJ1-4
V gene: TRBV6-5
CDR3 protein: ASSYSADRREGKLF

clone size: many
J gene: TRBJ1-1
V gene: TRBV10-3
CDR3 protein: AISETSNTEAF

clone size: few
J gene: TRBJ1-5
V gene: TRBV29-1
CDR3 protein: SVGEGRGNQPQH

clone size: many
J gene: TRBJ2-7
V gene: TRBV10-1
CDR3 protein: ASSEGWQGKDEQY

clone size: many
J gene: TRBJ2-7
V gene: TRBV20-1
CDR3 protein: SARDRRGRTYEQY

clone size: many
J gene: TRBJ2-1
V gene: TRBV5-4
CDR3 protein: ASSSTKQGGYNEQF

clone size: few
J gene: TRBJ1-5
V gene: TRBV20-1
CDR3 protein: SARTGGPAGPQH

clone size: many
J gene: TRBJ1-1
V gene: TRBV11-3
CDR3 protein: ASSSWGGNTEAF

clone size: many
J gene: TRBJ2-1
V gene: TRBV7-2
CDR3 protein: ASSFLSGGAREQF

clone size: many
J gene: TRBJ2-3
V gene: TRBV5-6
CDR3 protein: ASSSTGWGGRITKEDTQY

clone size: few
J gene: TRBJ1-1
V gene: TRBV20-1
CDR3 protein: SARGGQGAGWTEAF

clone size: many
J gene: TRBJ2-2
V gene: TRBV9
CDR3 protein: ASSVTTGQNTGELF

clone size: NA
J gene: TRBJ2-3
V gene: TRBV3-1
CDR3 protein: ASSRKGGTDTQY

clone size: many
J gene: TRBJ1-6
V gene: TRBV11-2
CDR3 protein: ASSGDRSAPRGSPLH

clone size: NA
J gene: TRBJ2-3
V gene: TRBV6-2/TRBV6-3
CDR3 protein: ASSYGQGARTDTQY

clone size: many
J gene: TRBJ1-6
V gene: TRBV5-5
CDR3 protein: ASSFRDPPLH

clone size: many
J gene: TRBJ1-5
V gene: TRBV28
CDR3 protein: ASSLWGQANQPQH

clone size: many
J gene: TRBJ1-2
V gene: TRBV7-9
CDR3 protein: ASRDWGAAGYT

clone size: many
J gene: TRBJ1-6
V gene: TRBV24-1
CDR3 protein: ATSGTDSNSPLH

clone size: many
J gene: TRBJ1-4
V gene: TRBV7-3
CDR3 protein: ASSSDRVEKLF